A selection of T cell receptor beta chains follows, all from one sample in a study of metastatic and nonmetastatic thyroid tumors. TCRdb redid the clone calls on the PCR reads using MiXCR. The data contain 15,000 or so clones, under 35% of them singletons. Specimen: blood. These receptors were taken from a female donor with papillary thyroid cancer or a benign thyroid nodule (not recorded which). Some clones in this sample may be carry-over from other donors' samples. CDR3s include the opening cysteine and the closing phenylalanine or tryptophan. A D gene is named only where the DNA matches it firmly. Clone size, where shown, is once, few, many, or a class for clones that have expanded.

d_call | j_call | clone_size | v_call | cdr3_aa | cdr3_nt
NA | TRBJ1-1 | few | TRBV12-3/TRBV12-4 | CASSFGTHTEAFF | TGTGCCAGCAGTTTCGGGACGCACACTGAAGCTTTCTTT
NA | TRBJ2-2 | few | TRBV6-5 | CPSSYLATTGELFF | TGTCCCAGCAGTTACTTAGCTACTACCGGGGAGCTGTTTTTT
NA | TRBJ2-7 | NA | TRBV4-1 | CASSQYRLDYEQYF | TGCGCCAGCAGCCAATACAGGTTGGACTACGAGCAGTACTTC
TRBD2 | TRBJ2-5 | many | TRBV29-1 | CSENLPLFGGGETQYF | TGCAGCGAAAACCTCCCGCTCTTCGGCGGGGGGGAGACCCAGTACTTC
NA | TRBJ2-3 | many | TRBV24-1 | CATSDSLKSDIADTQYF | TGTGCCACCAGTGATTCGTTGAAGTCAGATATCGCAGATACGCAGTATTTT
NA | TRBJ2-1 | NA | TRBV7-2 | CASSWGRGVINEQFF | TGTGCCAGCAGCTGGGGGCGAGGGGTAATCAATGAGCAGTTCTTC
TRBD2 | TRBJ2-1 | NA | TRBV20-1 | CSAADSGGNSYNEQFF | TGCAGTGCTGCCGATAGCGGGGGAAACTCCTACAATGAGCAGTTCTTC
TRBD1 | TRBJ1-2 | medium-sized | TRBV7-2 | CASSLGGQGRDGYTF | TGTGCCAGCAGCTTAGGGGGACAGGGGAGGGATGGCTACACCTTC
TRBD1 | TRBJ2-2 | NA | TRBV20-1 | CSASPTGLGHRELFF | TGCAGTGCTAGTCCGACAGGGTTGGGACACCGGGAGCTGTTTTTT
NA | TRBJ1-1 | medium-sized | TRBV14 | CASSQVGGGMNTEAFF | TGTGCCAGCAGCCAAGTTGGAGGGGGTATGAACACTGAAGCTTTCTTT
TRBD2 | TRBJ2-1 | NA | TRBV7-3 | CASSLTRASGGYNEQFF | TGTGCCAGCAGCTTAACTCGGGCTAGCGGGGGCTACAATGAGCAGTTCTTC
TRBD2 | TRBJ2-1 | NA | TRBV20-1 | CSARVNGRDYNEQFF | TGCAGTGCTAGAGTAAACGGGAGGGATTACAATGAGCAGTTCTTC
NA | TRBJ2-5 | NA | TRBV5-5 | CASSSRTNQETQYF | TGTGCCAGCAGCTCAAGGACTAACCAAGAGACCCAGTACTTC
NA | TRBJ2-1 | few | TRBV28 | CASSFSQGEVDEQFF | TGTGCCAGCAGTTTTAGCCAGGGTGAGGTCGATGAGCAGTTCTTC
NA | TRBJ2-7 | NA | TRBV28 | CASSFPRGITSYEQYF | TGTGCCAGCAGTTTCCCTAGGGGGATCACCTCCTACGAGCAGTACTTC
NA | TRBJ1-5 | NA | TRBV2 | CASSVEDCRLNQPQHF | TGTGCCAGCAGTGTAGAAGATTGCCGCCTCAATCAGCCCCAGCATTTT
TRBD1 | TRBJ2-7 | NA | TRBV5-1 | CASSSGRGPYEQYF | TGCGCCAGCAGCTCGGGAAGGGGGCCCTACGAGCAGTACTTC
TRBD1 | TRBJ1-1 | medium-sized | TRBV28 | CASSLTGTGGAEAFF | TGTGCCAGCAGCCTAACCGGGACAGGGGGCGCTGAAGCTTTCTTT
TRBD1 | TRBJ2-7 | few | TRBV6-1 | CASSQTSGGGEAYEQYF | TGTGCCAGCAGTCAAACGTCAGGGGGCGGGGAAGCCTACGAGCAGTACTTC
TRBD1 | TRBJ2-3 | many | TRBV6-1 | CASRETGGPDTQYF | TGTGCCAGCAGGGAAACAGGGGGACCAGATACGCAGTATTTT
NA | TRBJ2-3 | many | TRBV24-1 | CATSDQPVTGRPTDTQYF | TGTGCCACCAGTGACCAACCCGTGACAGGAAGGCCCACAGATACGCAGTATTTT
NA | TRBJ2-3 | NA | TRBV2 | CASIMDRGGTDTQYF | TGTGCCAGCATCATGGACCGAGGTGGCACAGATACGCAGTATTTT
NA | TRBJ1-1 | NA | TRBV4-1 | CASSQGMSEAFF | TGCGCCAGCAGCCAGGGAATGTCAGAAGCTTTCTTT
NA | TRBJ2-4 | many | TRBV7-2 | CASSLGVGRIQYF | TGTGCCAGCAGCTTAGGGGTGGGACGGATTCAGTACTTC
NA | TRBJ1-4 | many | TRBV7-6 | CASSPREGEKLFF | TGTGCCAGCAGCCCTAGAGAGGGAGAAAAACTGTTTTTT
TRBD2 | TRBJ2-1 | NA | TRBV11-1 | CASSLGLAVNSYNEQFF | TGTGCCAGCAGCTTAGGACTAGCGGTAAACTCCTACAATGAGCAGTTCTTC
NA | TRBJ2-1 | medium-sized | TRBV18 | CASSPLRDIGYNEQFF | TGTGCCAGCTCACCGCTAAGGGACATAGGTTACAATGAGCAGTTCTTC
NA | TRBJ1-1 | many | TRBV29-1 | CSVEGQMNTEAFF | TGCAGCGTTGAAGGACAGATGAACACTGAAGCTTTCTTT
TRBD2 | TRBJ2-3 | few | TRBV6-5 | CAKNPGLAWEGTYTQYF | TGTGCCAAAAACCCTGGACTAGCGTGGGAGGGCACATATACGCAGTATTTT
NA | TRBJ1-1 | NA | TRBV6-1 | CASSSQEGSTEAFF | TGTGCCAGCAGCAGCCAGGAGGGTTCGACTGAAGCTTTCTTT
NA | TRBJ1-6 | many | TRBV25-1 | CASSYGLGSPLHF | TGTGCCAGCAGCTACGGCCTCGGTTCACCCCTCCACTTT
TRBD1 | TRBJ2-3 | many | TRBV5-4 | CASSFLGQGEVDTQYF | TGTGCCAGCAGCTTCCTGGGACAGGGGGAAGTAGATACGCAGTATTTT
NA | TRBJ1-2 | NA | TRBV30 | CAWSGSSHYGYTF | TGTGCCTGGAGTGGATCCTCCCACTATGGCTACACCTTC
NA | TRBJ1-2 | once | TRBV5-1 | CASSHDSYGYTF | TGCGCCAGCAGTCACGACAGCTATGGCTACACCTTC
NA | TRBJ1-2 | many | TRBV4-3 | CASSQGVQDLYGYTF | TGCGCCAGCAGCCAAGGGGTTCAAGACTTATATGGCTACACCTTC